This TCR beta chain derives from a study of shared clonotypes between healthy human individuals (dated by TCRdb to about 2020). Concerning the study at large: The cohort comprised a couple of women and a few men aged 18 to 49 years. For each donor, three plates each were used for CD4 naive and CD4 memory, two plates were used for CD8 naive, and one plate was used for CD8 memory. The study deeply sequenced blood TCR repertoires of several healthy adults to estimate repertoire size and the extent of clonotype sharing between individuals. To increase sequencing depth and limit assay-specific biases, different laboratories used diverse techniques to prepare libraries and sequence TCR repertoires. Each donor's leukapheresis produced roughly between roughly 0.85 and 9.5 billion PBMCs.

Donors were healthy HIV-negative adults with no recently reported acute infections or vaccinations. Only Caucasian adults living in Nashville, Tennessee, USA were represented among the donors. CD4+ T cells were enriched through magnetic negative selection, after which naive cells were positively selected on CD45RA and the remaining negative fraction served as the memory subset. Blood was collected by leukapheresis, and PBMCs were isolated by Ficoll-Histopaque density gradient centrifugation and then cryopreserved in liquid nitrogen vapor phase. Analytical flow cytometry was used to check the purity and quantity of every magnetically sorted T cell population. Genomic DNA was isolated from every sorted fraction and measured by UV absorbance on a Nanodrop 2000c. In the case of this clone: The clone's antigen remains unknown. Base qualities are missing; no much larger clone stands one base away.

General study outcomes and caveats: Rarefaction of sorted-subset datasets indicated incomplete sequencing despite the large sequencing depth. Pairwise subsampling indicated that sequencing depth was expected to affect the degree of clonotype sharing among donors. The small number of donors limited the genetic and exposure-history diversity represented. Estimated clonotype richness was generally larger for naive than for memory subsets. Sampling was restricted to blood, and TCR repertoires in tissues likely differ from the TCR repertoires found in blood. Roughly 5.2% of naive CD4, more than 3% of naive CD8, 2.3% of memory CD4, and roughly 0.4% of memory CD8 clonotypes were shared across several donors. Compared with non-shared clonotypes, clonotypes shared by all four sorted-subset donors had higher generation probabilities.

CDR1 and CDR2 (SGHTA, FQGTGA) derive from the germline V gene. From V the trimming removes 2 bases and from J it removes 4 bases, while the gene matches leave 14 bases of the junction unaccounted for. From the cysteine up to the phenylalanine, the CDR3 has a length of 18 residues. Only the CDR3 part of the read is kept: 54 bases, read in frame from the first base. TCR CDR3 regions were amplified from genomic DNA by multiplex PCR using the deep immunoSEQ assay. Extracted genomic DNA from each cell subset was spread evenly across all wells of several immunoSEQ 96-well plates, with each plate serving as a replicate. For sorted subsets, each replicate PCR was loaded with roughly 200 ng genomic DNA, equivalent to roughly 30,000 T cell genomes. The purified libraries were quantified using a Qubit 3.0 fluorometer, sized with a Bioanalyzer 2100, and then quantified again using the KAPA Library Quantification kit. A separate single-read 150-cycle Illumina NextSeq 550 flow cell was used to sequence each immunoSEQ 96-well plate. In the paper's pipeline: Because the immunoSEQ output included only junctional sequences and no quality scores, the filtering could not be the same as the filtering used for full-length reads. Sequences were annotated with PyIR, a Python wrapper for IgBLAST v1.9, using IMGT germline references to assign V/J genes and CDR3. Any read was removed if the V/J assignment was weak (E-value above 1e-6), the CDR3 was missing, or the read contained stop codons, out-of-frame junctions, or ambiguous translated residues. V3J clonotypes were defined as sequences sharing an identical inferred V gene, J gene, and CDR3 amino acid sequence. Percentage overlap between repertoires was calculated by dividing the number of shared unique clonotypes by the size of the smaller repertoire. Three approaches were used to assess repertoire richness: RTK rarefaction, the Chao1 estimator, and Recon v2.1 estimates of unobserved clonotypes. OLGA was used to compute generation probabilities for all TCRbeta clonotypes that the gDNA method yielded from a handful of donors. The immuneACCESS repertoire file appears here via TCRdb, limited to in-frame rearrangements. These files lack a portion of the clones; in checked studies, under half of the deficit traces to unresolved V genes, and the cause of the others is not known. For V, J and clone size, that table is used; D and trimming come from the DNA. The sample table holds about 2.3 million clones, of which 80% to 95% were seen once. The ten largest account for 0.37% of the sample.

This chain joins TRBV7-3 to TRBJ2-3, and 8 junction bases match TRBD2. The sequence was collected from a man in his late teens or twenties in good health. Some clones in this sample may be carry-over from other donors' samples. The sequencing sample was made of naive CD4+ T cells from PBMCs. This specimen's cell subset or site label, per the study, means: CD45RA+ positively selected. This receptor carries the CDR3 CASSLGVSGTRSPDTQYF. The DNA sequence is TGTGCCAGCAGCTTAGGGGTTTCCGGGACTAGATCGCCAGATACGCAGTATTTT. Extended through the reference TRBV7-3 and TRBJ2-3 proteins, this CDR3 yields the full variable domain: GAGVSQTPSNKVTEKGKYVELRCDPISGHTALYWYRQSLGQGPEFLIYFQGTGAADDSGLPNDRFFAVRPEGSVSTLKIQRTERGDSAVYLCASSLGVSGTRSPDTQYFGPGTRLTVL.